This paragraph covers one T cell receptor (beta chain) sequence. The CDR3 totals 18 residues. V was pared by 0 bases and J by 5 bases, with 12 bases of the junction left unmatched. Germline CDR1 is MGHRA and CDR2 is YSYEKL. These data originate in a study of blood T cell repertoires in COVID-19. In the source study's methods: Nucleated cell number was recorded as an estimate derived from reference gene primer amplification. Only in-frame clones appear in the TCRdb table, and some are missing; sequencing was by immunoSEQ multiplex PCR. The DNA was the basis for D and trimming; V, J and clone size are from that table. The table shows almost 400,000 clones, with 87% occurring only once.

The clonotype was recovered from a woman aged 60-75 years with COVID-19, enrolled during active disease. Material: peripheral blood. The chain joins TRBV4-1 to TRBJ2-5; 10 positions agree with TRBD1. The CDR3 sequence: CASSQEKPDRGVFETQYF. The CDR3 coding sequence is TGCGCCAGCAGCCAAGAGAAGCCGGACAGGGGGGTCTTTGAGACCCAGTACTTC.